This T cell receptor beta chain was captured by sequencing in a study of blood T cell repertoires in COVID-19. The CDR3 sequence is 14 residues long. CDR1 SGHRS and CDR2 YFSETQ come from the germline V gene. Trimming removed 3 bases from V and 4 bases from J, with 11 bases in between. This clone came up once. Measured with immunoSEQ multiplex PCR; TCRdb has only the in-frame clones, and not every one. The table includes 160,000 or so clones, around 83% detected once. The sequenced sample consisted of PBMCs or T cells enriched from blood (not recorded which). This receptor was obtained from a man aged 50 or older who had recovered from COVID-19. This chain links TRBV5-1 with TRBJ1-5, with TRBD1 as a possible D gene (5 bases). Written as DNA, the CDR3 is TGCGCCAGCAGCTCGATGGGGGGGAATCAGCCCCAGCATTTT. Amino acid sequence: CASSSMGGNQPQHF.